Presented here are 23 T cell receptor beta chains from one specimen sequenced in a study of beta chain features in type 1 diabetes. Expressed TCRB transcripts were sequenced after all isolated RNA was converted to cDNA. Profiled with immunoSEQ multiplex PCR; TCRdb holds only in-frame clones, not every one. The sample has about 470,000 clones; around 28% are singletons. The specimen was naive CD4+ T cells from blood. These receptors originate from a man between 18 and 29 years old in good health.

The chain has TRBV7-2 and TRBJ2-1; 8 nucleotides agree with TRBD2. The V and J ends lost 3 bases and 15 bases, in that order; junction bases with no gene match: 7. The V gene's germline CDR1 is SGHTA and CDR2 FQGNSA. The CDR3 length is 12 residues. Written as DNA, the CDR3 is TGTGCCAGCAGCTTTAGCGGGATGGGGACGTTCTTC. It codes for CASSFSGMGTFF.

This clone was detected only a few times. The chain is built from TRBV30 and TRBJ2-1; D gene ambiguous. The CDR3 spans 12 residues. Per the germline V gene, CDR1 is GTSNPN and CDR2 is SVGIG (reference sequence). V shed 1 base and J shed 8 bases, with 9 bases lying between them. CDR3 nucleotide sequence: TGTGCCTGGAGTGACATCCTATATGAGCAGTTCTTC. Amino acids: CAWSDILYEQFF.

The chain joins TRBV28 to TRBJ1-1; TRBD1 might be the D (5 bases). Germline lookup yields CDR1 MDHEN and CDR2 SYDVKM. This CDR3 contains 13 residues. The ends were cut back, 10 bases at V and 0 bases at J, with 12 bases in the middle. The CDR3 loop reads CATHGRVNTEAFF. CDR3 nucleotides: TGTGCCACCCACGGCAGGGTGAACACTGAAGCTTTCTTT.

The chain carries TRBV4-3 and TRBJ2-3; D is unclear. This CDR3 is 12 amino acids long. V lost 0 bases to trimming and J lost 6 bases, with 4 bases between them. Germline assignment: CDR1 LGHNA and CDR2 YSLEER. The CDR3 is CASSQEGDTQYF. The CDR3 coding sequence is TGCGCCAGCAGCCAAGAGGGGGATACGCAGTATTTT.

Only a few counts were recorded for this clone. V usage is TRBV30 and J usage is TRBJ1-4; TRBD1 agrees at 11 bases. The CDR3 length is 12 residues. Per the germline V gene, CDR1 is GTSNPN and CDR2 is SVGIG (reference sequence). V lost 2 bases and J lost 12; bases outside the gene matches: 2. CDR3 loop: CAWSLDRGQLFF. The DNA for the CDR3 is TGTGCCTGGAGTCTGGACAGGGGGCAACTGTTTTTT.

A few counts support this clone. The chain is built from TRBV25-1 and TRBJ1-2; D remains unclear. The CDR3 extends over 14 amino acids. The ends were cut back, 3 bases at V and 7 bases at J, with 15 bases in the middle. Germline lookup yields CDR1 MGHDK and CDR2 SYGVNS. The CDR3, as DNA: TGTGCCAGCAGTGAGAGGTGGCGGGGTGCTGGCTACACCTTC. Amino acid sequence: CASSERWRGAGYTF.

This clone came up a few times. This chain connects TRBV4-2 to TRBJ2-3; D is possibly TRBD2 (5 bases). This CDR3 comprises 14 residues. CDR1 is LGHNA, CDR2 YNFKEQ, per germline. V gave up 1 base and J gave up 6 bases, with 11 bases separating them. Written as DNA, the CDR3 is TGTGCCAGCAGCCAAGCCCAATCGGGGGATACGCAGTATTTT. Amino acid sequence: CASSQAQSGDTQYF.

V gene TRBV28 combines with J gene TRBJ2-7, with a weak D call TRBD2 (5 bases). Germline-derived CDR1 and CDR2 are MDHEN and SYDVKM. CDR3 length: 17 residues. V was cut by 7 bases and J by 1 base, with 23 bases left in between. The CDR3 spells CASTLDGVGVGSYEQYF. The CDR3 DNA reads as TGTGCCAGCACCTTAGATGGTGTGGGAGTTGGTTCCTACGAGCAGTACTTC.

V is TRBV28 and J is TRBJ2-5; D is unresolved. Germline CDR1 reads MDHEN; CDR2 reads SYDVKM. CDR3 length equals 14 residues. V lost 2 bases, J lost 4 bases, and 11 bases lay in between. This chain's CDR3 is CASSLPGLGETQYF. The CDR3 bases are TGTGCCAGCAGTTTACCAGGATTAGGAGAGACCCAGTACTTC.

The count of this clone is one. The CDR3 reads CASSYQTGELFF. The CDR3 DNA sequence: TGTGCCAGCAGTTACCAGACCGGGGAGCTGTTTTTT. The chain is built from TRBV6-6 and TRBJ2-2; D not certain. Germline V gives CDR1 MNHNY, CDR2 SVGAGI (reference sequence). V lost 2 bases, J lost 5 bases, and 3 bases lay in between. The CDR3 has 12 residues.

This clone was seen a few times. This chain connects TRBV4-3 to TRBJ2-2, with 7 bases that match TRBD1. CDR3 length: 17 residues. Germline CDR1 reads LGHNA; CDR2 reads YSLEER. V dropped 1 base and J dropped 1; count of bases not matched to a gene: 6. The CDR3 DNA follows: TGCGCCAGCAGCCAAGGGAGACAGGGCCTGAACACCGGGGAGCTGTTTTTT. As protein: CASSQGRQGLNTGELFF.

The V and J genes are TRBV5-1 and TRBJ1-1, with unresolved D. Looked up from germline, CDR1 is SGHRS and CDR2 is YFSETQ. The CDR3 spans 13 residues. V lost 2 bases and J 8 bases, leaving 13 bases between the germline ends. In DNA form, the CDR3 reads TGCGCCAGCAGCTTTGGGAGTTCGGCAGAAGCTTTCTTT. Protein sequence: CASSFGSSAEAFF.

The CDR3 is CASSRVGYNEQFF. DNA of the CDR3: TGTGCCAGCAGCCGTGTCGGGTACAATGAGCAGTTCTTC. V usage is TRBV9 and J usage is TRBJ2-1; no clear D. With 4 bases removed from V and 4 bases from J, the gap between germline ends came to 9 bases. The CDR3 covers 13 residues. Looked up from germline, CDR1 is SGDLS and CDR2 is YYNGEE. Full variable domain (missing parts from reference TRBV9 and TRBJ2-1): DSGVTQTPKHLITATGQRVTLRCSPRSGDLSVYWYQQSLDQGLQFLIQYYNGEERAKGNILERFSAQQFPDLHSELNLSSLELGDSALYFCASSRVGYNEQFFGPGTRLTVL.

This rearrangement joins TRBV4-2 to TRBJ2-5; D is possibly TRBD1 or TRBD2 (5 bases each). V was trimmed by 5 bases and J by 4 bases, leaving 17 bases between them. The CDR3 consists of 15 residues. Germline V gene lookup returns CDR1 LGHNA and CDR2 YNFKEQ. CDR3 bases: TGTGCCAGCAGCGGCCCACGGGGCCAGGGAGAGACCCAGTACTTC. Its translation is CASSGPRGQGETQYF.

This CDR3 is CASSPGHYYEQYF. Written as DNA, the CDR3 is TGTGCCAGCAGTCCGGGACATTACTACGAGCAGTACTTC. J is TRBJ2-7 and V is TRBV28; the D gene is possibly TRBD1 (6 bases). The CDR3 is made up of 13 amino acids. With 5 bases removed from V and 3 bases from J, the gap between germline ends came to 11 bases. Looked up from germline, CDR1 is MDHEN and CDR2 is SYDVKM.

The chain uses TRBV4-2 and TRBJ2-1, with 7 bases matching TRBD2. The CDR3 length is 15 residues. Unmatched junction bases numbered 5, after V lost 0 bases and J lost 6 bases. Germline V gene sequence: CDR1 LGHNA, CDR2 YNFKEQ. CDR3 loop: CASSQDGRGPNEQFF. The CDR3 bases are TGTGCCAGCAGCCAAGATGGGAGGGGACCCAATGAGCAGTTCTTC.

The chain has TRBV29-1 and TRBJ2-1, with D possibly TRBD2 on 6 matching bases. V was trimmed by 5 bases and J by 12 bases, leaving 20 bases between them. The CDR3 is 13 residues long. Germline CDR1 is SQVTM and CDR2 is ANQGSEA. The CDR3 protein is CSVRRGSSRGQFF. The CDR3 coding sequence is TGCAGCGTTCGGAGGGGTTCTTCGCGGGGGCAGTTCTTC.

This clone appeared once. The chain recombines TRBV30 with TRBJ2-1; D gene unclear. The germline gives CDR1 GTSNPN, CDR2 SVGIG (reference sequence). The V end lost 0 bases, the J end lost 5 bases, and 11 bases lay between the germline ends. The length of the CDR3 is 14 residues. In DNA, the CDR3 is TGTGCCTGGAGTGTCCGGCGGACGGACAATGAGCAGTTCTTC. Translating it yields CAWSVRRTDNEQFF. Full variable domain (outside the CDR3, taken from reference TRBV30 and TRBJ2-1): SQTIHQWPATLVQPVGSPLSLECTVEGTSNPNLYWYRQAAGRGLQLLFYSVGIGQISSEVPQNLSASRPQDRQFILSSKKLLLSDSGFYLCAWSVRRTDNEQFFGPGTRLTVL.

This clone has a handful of counts. The rearrangement joins TRBV2 to TRBJ2-1; D call uncertain. The CDR3 contains 10 residues. CDR1 and CDR2 from the germline V gene are SNHLY and FYNNEI. Trimming pared 6 bases from V and 15 bases from J, leaving 12 bases between. The CDR3 region is CASSRHGRFF. Written as DNA, the CDR3 is TGTGCCAGCAGCCGACATGGTCGGTTCTTC.

V usage is TRBV5-4 and J usage is TRBJ2-3, with 8 bases lining up with TRBD1. CDR1 and CDR2 (germline): SGHNT, YYREEE (reference sequence). Germline trimming cut 6 bases from V and 4 bases from J; bases unmatched to any gene: 7. This CDR3 spans 14 amino acids. The CDR3 DNA sequence: TGTGCCAGCACCAGACAGGGGATCGCAGATACGCAGTATTTT. This sequence encodes CASTRQGIADTQYF.

The CDR3 coding sequence is TGCGCCAGCAGCCTGGGAGGGGGCCACACTGAAGCTTTCTTT. As protein: CASSLGGGHTEAFF. This chain links TRBV4-3 with TRBJ1-1; 7 bases agree with TRBD1. The CDR3 is 14 amino acids. CDR1 and CDR2 (germline): LGHNA, YSLEER. Trimming cost V 4 bases and J 3 bases; bases outside gene matches: 5.

This clone was found a few times. V gene TRBV5-1 combines with J gene TRBJ2-3; 7 nucleotides align to TRBD1. V lost 6 bases, J lost 0 bases, and 4 bases stayed unmatched. Germline CDR1 SGHRS, CDR2 YFSETQ. The CDR3 contains 14 residues. The CDR3 DNA is TGCGCCAGCATCCCGGGACAGAGCACAGATACGCAGTATTTT. This encodes CASIPGQSTDTQYF.

The genes are TRBV2 and TRBJ1-3; D call uncertain. The germline V gene encodes CDR1 SNHLY and CDR2 FYNNEI. The CDR3 is 14 amino acids. Trimming removed 3 bases at V and 0 bases at J, with 6 bases between. Written as DNA, the CDR3 is TGTGCCAGCAGTGACAGCCACTCTGGAAACACCATATATTTT. Its translation: CASSDSHSGNTIYF.